This T cell receptor (beta chain) was captured in a study of OX40 agonist ivuxolimab in advanced cancers. Study as a whole: Given to patients was ivuxolimab, an agonistic anti-OX40 (CD134) antibody. Administration of intravenous ivuxolimab to patients occurred every 2 weeks at 0.01 to 10 mg/kg. Enrolled patients in dose escalation had cancers that were hepatocellular carcinoma, melanoma, renal cell or head and neck cancer.

Generated by immunoSEQ multiplex PCR, the TCRdb table keeps only in-frame clones and is missing some. This table has roughly 10,000 clones, about 77% appearing once. The ends were cut back, 3 bases at V and 2 bases at J, with 8 bases in the middle. The CDR3 runs to 14 residues. Germline V gene data show CDR1 as SEHNR and CDR2 as FQNEAQ (reference sequence). This clone was observed a handful of times. The sequence was obtained from an adult with an advanced solid tumor such as melanoma, head and neck, liver or kidney cancer. V is TRBV7-9 and J is TRBJ1-5; D call uncertain. The source material was CD4+ or CD8+ T cells sorted from blood, sampled in a trial of the OX40 agonist ivuxolimab. This CDR3 reads CASSFSSGNQPQHF. DNA for the CDR3: TGTGCCAGCAGCTTTAGCTCAGGCAATCAGCCCCAGCATTTT.